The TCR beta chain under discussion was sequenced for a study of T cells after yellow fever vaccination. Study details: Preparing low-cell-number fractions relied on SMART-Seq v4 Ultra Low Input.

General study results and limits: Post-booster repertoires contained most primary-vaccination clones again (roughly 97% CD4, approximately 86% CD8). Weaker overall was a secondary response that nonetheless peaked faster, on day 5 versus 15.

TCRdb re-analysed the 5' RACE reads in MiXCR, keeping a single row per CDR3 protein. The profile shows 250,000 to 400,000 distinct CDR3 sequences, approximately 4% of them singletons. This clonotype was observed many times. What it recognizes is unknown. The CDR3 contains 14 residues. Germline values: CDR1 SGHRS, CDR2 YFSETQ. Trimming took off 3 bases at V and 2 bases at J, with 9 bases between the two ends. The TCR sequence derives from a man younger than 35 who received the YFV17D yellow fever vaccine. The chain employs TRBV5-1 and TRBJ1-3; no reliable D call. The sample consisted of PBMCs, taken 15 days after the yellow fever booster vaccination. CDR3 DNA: TGCGCCAGCAGCTCCACGGCGACTGGAAACACCATATATTTT. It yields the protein CASSSTATGNTIYF.